Included here is one T cell receptor beta chain sequence, with context. What it recognizes is unknown. This record belongs to a study of PD-L1 blockade in urothelial cancer. About the study: Patients initiated atezolizumab at some point between 2014 and 2015 at 1,200 mg intravenously every 3 weeks. Once treatment had started, blood was analyzed at 3 weeks (second dose) and again at 6 weeks. Researchers found blood samples held a median of 141,255 T cells.

Sequencing was performed with immunoSEQ multiplex PCR; in TCRdb, only in-frame clones are kept and a portion is missing. This sample has some 66,000 clones, with 75% to 90% found just once. Noted time point: pretreatment peripheral blood. General observations from the study: Prediction of better survival came from below-median pretreatment blood TCR clonality.

CDR1 is SGHVS and CDR2 is FQNEAQ in the germline V gene. V shed 4 bases, J shed 7 bases, and the junction held 16 bases outside the gene matches. This CDR3 spans 16 amino acids. Here the sequenced sample was PBMCs, taken around atezolizumab (anti-PD-L1) treatment. This clonotype was obtained from a man in his 60s with urothelial cancer. The chain is built from TRBV7-8 and TRBJ2-7, with TRBD2 identical over 7 bases. Here the CDR3 reads CASSSRSGRVGWEQYF. CDR3 sequence (DNA): TGTGCCAGCAGCTCCCGCAGTGGGAGGGTTGGTTGGGAGCAGTACTTC.